The 23 T cell receptor beta chains below were found in one sample sequenced in a study of T cells after yellow fever vaccination. TCRdb called the 5' RACE reads again in MiXCR, with one record for every CDR3 protein. Of roughly 140,000 distinct CDR3 sequences in the sample, more than 6% were seen once. Sequenced here: CD4+ T cells sorted from PBMCs, sampled 5 days after the yellow fever booster vaccination. These receptors were collected from a man between 25 and 39 years old who received the YFV17D yellow fever vaccine.

This clonotype was counted at least ten times. The chain has TRBV7-2 and TRBJ2-7; D gene uncertain. Trimming removed 5 bases at V and 4 bases at J, with 15 bases between. CDR3 length: 14 residues. The germline gives CDR1 SGHTA, CDR2 FQGNSA. The CDR3 reads CASSHVDGNYEQYF. The DNA of the CDR3 is TGTGCCAGCAGCCACGTGGACGGCAATTACGAGCAGTACTTC. The full variable domain, its missing parts supplied by reference TRBV7-2 and TRBJ2-7, is GAGVSQSPSNKVTEKGKDVELRCDPISGHTALYWYRQSLGQGLEFLIYFQGNSAPDKSGLPSDRFSAERTGGSVSTLTIQRTQQEDSAVYLCASSHVDGNYEQYFGPGTRLTVT.

This clonotype came up many times. The chain links TRBV20-1 to TRBJ2-7; 9 bases map to TRBD1. Trimming at V came to 5 bases and at J to 5 bases, leaving 7 bases not matched to a gene. There are 13 residues in the CDR3. Per germline, CDR1 DFQATT and CDR2 SNEGSKA (reference sequence). CDR3 loop: CSAPSWTGDEQYF. The CDR3 DNA follows: TGCAGTGCTCCGTCTTGGACAGGGGACGAGCAGTACTTC.

This clonotype occurred many times. The chain is built from TRBV7-9 and TRBJ2-3; no reliable D call. Germline CDR1 SEHNR, CDR2 FQNEAQ (reference sequence). Trimming removed 7 bases from V and 5 bases from J, with 10 bases in between. The CDR3 length is 12 residues. The CDR3 loop is CASNRRLDTQYF. CDR3 coding DNA: TGTGCCAGCAACCGGCGGTTAGATACGCAGTATTTT.

In this sample, this clonotype turned up many times. The chain has TRBV27 and TRBJ2-7; 8 bases are a match to TRBD1. The germline V gene has CDR1 MNHEY and CDR2 SMNVEV (reference sequence). The CDR3 contains 16 residues. Unmatched junction bases numbered 16, after V lost 8 bases and J lost 4 bases. This CDR3 is CASGALLGQGGYEQYF. CDR3 DNA sequence: TGTGCCAGCGGAGCCCTCCTCGGACAGGGCGGGTACGAGCAGTACTTC.

This clonotype was recorded a few times. The chain links TRBV9 to TRBJ2-1; TRBD2 matches 8 bases. The ends lost 6 bases at V and 4 bases at J; junction bases unmatched: 9. Germline assignment: CDR1 SGDLS and CDR2 YYNGEE. This CDR3 has 15 residues. The CDR3 DNA sequence: TGTGCCAGCATGGCTACTAGCGGAGCGTACAATGAGCAGTTCTTC. The encoded protein is CASMATSGAYNEQFF.

The genes are TRBV19 and TRBJ2-5; maybe TRBD2 (6 bases). With 4 bases removed from V and 4 bases from J, the gap between germline ends came to 19 bases. This CDR3 contains 16 residues. Germline CDR1 reads LNHDA; CDR2 reads SQIVND (reference sequence). The CDR3 spells CASSKGKSGAGETQYF. CDR3 sequence (DNA): TGTGCCAGTAGTAAGGGTAAATCGGGAGCAGGAGAGACCCAGTACTTC.

This clonotype was seen repeatedly, ten times or more. J is TRBJ2-5 and V is TRBV28, with 7 bases lining up with TRBD2. Trimming at V came to 8 bases and at J to 4 bases, leaving 10 bases not matched to a gene. Germline V gene lookup returns CDR1 MDHEN and CDR2 SYDVKM. CDR3 length equals 14 residues. The CDR3 sequence: CASAREGGAETQYF. CDR3 sequence (DNA): TGTGCCAGCGCCAGGGAGGGTGGGGCAGAGACCCAGTACTTC.

This clonotype was observed at least ten times. The chain combines TRBV7-2 with TRBJ2-7; perhaps TRBD1 as D (6 bases). The CDR3 runs 13 residues. Deletions cut 8 bases from V and 2 bases from J, with 13 bases between. Per the germline V gene, CDR1 is SGHTA and CDR2 is FQGNSA. CDR3 residues: CASGGAGPYEQYF. CDR3 nucleotides: TGTGCCAGCGGGGGCGCCGGACCCTACGAGCAGTACTTC.

The sample holds many counts of this clonotype. J is TRBJ2-7 and V is TRBV20-1, with 9 bases fitting TRBD2. Germline-derived CDR1 and CDR2 are DFQATT and SNEGSKA (reference sequence). The V segment lost 0 bases and the J segment 2 bases; nucleotides outside the gene matches: 11. CDR3 size: 17 residues. The CDR3: CSARDSQKAGGPYEQYF. CDR3 nucleotides: TGCAGTGCTAGAGATTCACAAAAAGCGGGAGGTCCCTACGAGCAGTACTTC.

This clonotype was recorded many times. The J gene is TRBJ2-3, the V gene TRBV5-4; 7 bases are shared with TRBD2. CDR1 is SGHNT, CDR2 YYREEE, per germline (reference sequence). With 3 bases clipped from V and 5 bases from J, the junction kept 9 bases outside the gene matches. The CDR3 contains 15 residues. The CDR3 nucleotides are TGTGCCAGCAGCTCCTCGGCGGGAGTAGGAGATACGCAGTATTTT. Translated, it gives CASSSSAGVGDTQYF. The whole variable domain, filled in from reference TRBV5-4 and TRBJ2-3, reads ETGVTQSPTHLIKTRGQQVTLRCSSQSGHNTVSWYQQALGQGPQFIFQYYREEENGRGNFPPRFSGLQFPNYSSELNVNALELDDSALYLCASSSSAGVGDTQYFGPGTRLTVL.

This clonotype came up many times. The V gene is TRBV7-9, the J gene TRBJ2-5; 8 positions agree with TRBD1. V gave up 5 bases and J gave up 9 bases; unmatched junction bases: 8. Germline V lookup: CDR1 SEHNR, CDR2 FQNEAQ (reference sequence). This CDR3 is 13 amino acids long. The CDR3 protein is CASSTDRALAQYF. The CDR3 DNA is TGTGCCAGCAGCACGGACAGGGCCCTGGCCCAGTACTTC.

This clonotype occurred many times. The chain joins TRBV20-1 to TRBJ1-5; D unresolved. Germline loops: CDR1 DFQATT, CDR2 SNEGSKA (reference sequence). The germline V and J ends were trimmed by 4 bases and 4 bases, with 11 bases remaining between them. The CDR3 consists of 13 residues. The DNA for the CDR3 is TGCAGTGCTAACTCGGAGAATAATCAGCCCCAGCATTTT. It codes for CSANSENNQPQHF.

This clonotype was picked up many times. CDR3 DNA sequence: TGCAGCGTGAAGGGGAATAGCAATCAGCCCCAGCATTTT. Translated: CSVKGNSNQPQHF. The chain has TRBV29-1 and TRBJ1-5; tentative D call: TRBD1 (5 bases). From germline, CDR1 is SQVTM and CDR2 ANQGSEA. The CDR3 loop spans 13 amino acids. The germline V and J ends were trimmed by 6 bases and 0 bases, with 9 bases remaining between them.

Many counts were recorded for this clonotype. This chain connects TRBV24-1 to TRBJ2-3, with 10 nucleotides matching TRBD2. The J segment lost 2 bases and the V segment lost 5 bases, leaving 3 bases of the junction unmatched. CDR3 length equals 15 residues. Germline-derived CDR1 and CDR2 are KGHDR and SFDVKD. The CDR3 DNA is TGTGCCACCAGTGTCCTAGCGGGAGCCACAGATACGCAGTATTTT. Protein sequence: CATSVLAGATDTQYF.

This clonotype was recorded many times. The chain employs TRBV28 and TRBJ2-7, with D perhaps assigned TRBD1 or TRBD2 (6 bases each). The CDR3 sequence is 16 residues long. Germline CDR1 is MDHEN and CDR2 is SYDVKM. V was shortened by 5 bases and J by 0 bases, with 17 bases between the two germline ends. CDR3 bases: TGTGCCAGCAGTGTCGACGGGGGCGCTAACTCCTACGAGCAGTACTTC. The encoded protein is CASSVDGGANSYEQYF.

This clonotype came up many times. The chain is built from TRBV6-5 and TRBJ2-7; 9 bases fit TRBD1. Per the germline V gene, CDR1 is MNHEY and CDR2 is SVGAGI. The CDR3 sequence is 16 residues long. V was clipped by 0 bases and J by 0 bases; unmatched bases: 3. This CDR3 reads CASSYSLTGGSYEQYF. CDR3 nucleotide sequence: TGTGCCAGCAGTTACTCCCTGACAGGGGGCTCCTACGAGCAGTACTTC.

On this clonotype: A much larger clone differs by one base, so this may be a read error. The chain recombines TRBV29-1 with TRBJ2-3; 7 bases match TRBD1. The CDR3 totals 14 residues. The V segment lost 7 bases and the J segment 5 bases; nucleotides outside the gene matches: 12. In germline, CDR1 is SQVTM, CDR2 ANQGSEA. The CDR3 region is CSAKTGFLVDTQYF. The CDR3 DNA reads as TGCAGCGCTAAGACAGGGTTTCTGGTAGATACGCAGTATTTT.

This clonotype was seen repeatedly, ten times or more. J is TRBJ2-2 and V is TRBV19; D remains unclear. This CDR3 comprises 14 residues. Germline V CDR1 and CDR2: LNHDA, SQIVND (reference sequence). Deletions cut 5 bases from V and 3 bases from J, with 10 bases between. The CDR3 DNA is TGTGCCAGTAGTCGACGAACGGACACCGGGGAGCTGTTTTTT. It encodes CASSRRTDTGELFF.

This clonotype was observed at least ten times. The V and J genes are TRBV20-1 and TRBJ2-7; 11 bases map to TRBD2. Germline assignment: CDR1 DFQATT and CDR2 SNEGSKA (reference sequence). The CDR3 sequence is 15 residues long. Losses at the gene ends were 3 bases for V and 5 bases for J; bases not matched to a gene: 9. CDR3 bases: TGCAGTGCTAGGCTGACTAGCGGGATAGGGAACGAGCAGTACTTC. It translates to CSARLTSGIGNEQYF.

This clonotype showed up many times. This chain uses TRBV20-1 with TRBJ2-5, with TRBD1 identical over 8 bases. The V gene's germline CDR1 is DFQATT and CDR2 SNEGSKA (reference sequence). The CDR3 covers 12 residues. Losses at the gene ends were 6 bases for V and 5 bases for J; bases not matched to a gene: 5. For the CDR3, the DNA is TGCAGTGCGAACAGGGGGTTTGAGACCCAGTACTTC. This translates into CSANRGFETQYF.

This clonotype was observed many times. The J gene is TRBJ2-3, the V gene TRBV15; 7 bases line up with TRBD1. Germline CDR1 reads LNHNV; CDR2 reads YYDKDF (reference sequence). The CDR3 contains 15 residues. V dropped 3 bases and J dropped 3; count of bases not matched to a gene: 6. The CDR3 DNA reads TGTGCCACCAGCAGGGGGACAGCTCGTACAGATACGCAGTATTTT. It specifies CATSRGTARTDTQYF. The whole variable domain, remainder taken from reference TRBV15 and TRBJ2-3, is DAMVIQNPRYQVTQFGKPVTLSCSQTLNHNVMYWYQQKSSQAPKLLFHYYDKDFNNEADTPDNFQSRRPNTSFCFLDIRSPGLGDTAMYLCATSRGTARTDTQYFGPGTRLTVL.

This clonotype was counted at least ten times. This chain connects TRBV11-2 to TRBJ2-7, with TRBD1 identical over 12 bases. Germline loops: CDR1 SGHAT, CDR2 FQNNGV. J was trimmed by 6 bases and V by 4 bases; bases with no gene match: 4. The CDR3 is 14 residues long. The DNA of the CDR3 is TGTGCCAGCAGCTCCGGGACAGGGGGCGTCGAGCAGTACTTC. It is translated as CASSSGTGGVEQYF. The complete variable domain, with remaining parts taken from reference TRBV11-2 and TRBJ2-7, reads EAGVAQSPRYKIIEKRQSVAFWCNPISGHATLYWYQQILGQGPKLLIQFQNNGVVDDSQLPKDRFSAERLKGVDSTLKIQPAKLEDSAVYLCASSSGTGGVEQYFGPGTRLTVT.

Comment on this clonotype: A much larger clone lies a single base off, so this may be a read error. The chain joins TRBV10-3 to TRBJ1-2; unclear D gene. V shed 3 bases and J shed 0 bases, with 8 bases lying between them. The CDR3 consists of 14 residues. Germline lookup yields CDR1 ENHRY and CDR2 SYGVKD. Here the CDR3 reads CAISELLSNYGYTF. For the CDR3, the DNA is TGTGCCATCAGTGAACTGCTCTCTAACTATGGCTACACCTTC.